The T cell receptor (beta chain) described here comes from a study of blood T cell repertoires in COVID-19. Study overall: Sites in the United States, Italy and Spain provided acute and convalescent COVID-19 samples. PBMCs, B-cell-depleted T cells, or T cells were the source of the cDNA or gDNA that made up the material.

Germline assignment: CDR1 MNHEY and CDR2 SVGAGI. The CDR3 covers 16 residues. Trimming removed 2 bases from V and 0 bases from J, with 11 bases in between. Per the authors' pipeline: Amplifying reference gene primers gave estimates of nucleated cell counts. The assay was immunoSEQ multiplex PCR, and TCRdb's table has in-frame clones only and misses some. The DNA was the basis for D and trimming; V, J and clone size are from that table. The table includes around 85,000 clones, 87% detected once. The sequence was collected from a man in his sixties with acute or convalescent COVID-19. V is TRBV6-5 and J is TRBJ2-1; D is ambiguous. The specimen sequenced was peripheral blood. CDR3 residues: CASSYKSPRSYNEQFF. CDR3 sequence (DNA): TGTGCCAGCAGTTACAAATCCCCGCGCTCCTACAATGAGCAGTTCTTC.